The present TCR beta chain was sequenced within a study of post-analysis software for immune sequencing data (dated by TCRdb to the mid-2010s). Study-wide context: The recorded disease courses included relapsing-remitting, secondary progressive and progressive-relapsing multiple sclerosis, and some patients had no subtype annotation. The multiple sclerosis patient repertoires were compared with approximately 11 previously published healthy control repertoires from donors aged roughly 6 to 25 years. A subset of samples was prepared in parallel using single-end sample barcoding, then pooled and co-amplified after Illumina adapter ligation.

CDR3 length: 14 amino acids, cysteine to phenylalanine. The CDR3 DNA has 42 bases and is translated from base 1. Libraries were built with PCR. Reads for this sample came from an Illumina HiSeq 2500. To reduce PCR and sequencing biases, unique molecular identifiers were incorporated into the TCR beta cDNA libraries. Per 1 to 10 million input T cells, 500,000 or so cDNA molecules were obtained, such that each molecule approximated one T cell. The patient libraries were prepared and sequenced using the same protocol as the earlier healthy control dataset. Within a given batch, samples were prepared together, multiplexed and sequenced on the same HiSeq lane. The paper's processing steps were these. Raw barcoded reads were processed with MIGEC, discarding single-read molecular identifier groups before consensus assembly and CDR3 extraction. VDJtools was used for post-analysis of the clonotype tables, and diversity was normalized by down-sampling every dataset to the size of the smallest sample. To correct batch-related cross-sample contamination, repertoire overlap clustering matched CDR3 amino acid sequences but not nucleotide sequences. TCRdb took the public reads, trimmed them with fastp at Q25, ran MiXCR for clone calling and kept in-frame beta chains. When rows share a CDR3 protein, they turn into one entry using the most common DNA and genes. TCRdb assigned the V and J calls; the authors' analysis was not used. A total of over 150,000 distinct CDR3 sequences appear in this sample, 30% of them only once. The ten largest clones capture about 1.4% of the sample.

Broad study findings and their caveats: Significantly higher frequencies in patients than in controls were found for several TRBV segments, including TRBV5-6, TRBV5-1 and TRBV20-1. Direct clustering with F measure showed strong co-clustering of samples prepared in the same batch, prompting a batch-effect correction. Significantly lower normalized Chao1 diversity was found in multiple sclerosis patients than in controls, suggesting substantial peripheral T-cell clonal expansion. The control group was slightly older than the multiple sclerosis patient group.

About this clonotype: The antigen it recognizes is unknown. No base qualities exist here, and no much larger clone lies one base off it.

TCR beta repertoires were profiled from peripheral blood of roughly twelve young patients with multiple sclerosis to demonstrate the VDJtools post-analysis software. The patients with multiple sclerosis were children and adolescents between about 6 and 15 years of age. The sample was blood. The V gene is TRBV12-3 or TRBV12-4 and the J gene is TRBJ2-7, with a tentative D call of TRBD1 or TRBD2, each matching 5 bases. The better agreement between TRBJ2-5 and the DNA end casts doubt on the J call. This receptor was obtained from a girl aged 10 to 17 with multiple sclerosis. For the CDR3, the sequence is CASSLAGVGETQYF. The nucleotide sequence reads TGTGCCAGCAGTTTAGCGGGGGTCGGAGAGACCCAGTACTTC.